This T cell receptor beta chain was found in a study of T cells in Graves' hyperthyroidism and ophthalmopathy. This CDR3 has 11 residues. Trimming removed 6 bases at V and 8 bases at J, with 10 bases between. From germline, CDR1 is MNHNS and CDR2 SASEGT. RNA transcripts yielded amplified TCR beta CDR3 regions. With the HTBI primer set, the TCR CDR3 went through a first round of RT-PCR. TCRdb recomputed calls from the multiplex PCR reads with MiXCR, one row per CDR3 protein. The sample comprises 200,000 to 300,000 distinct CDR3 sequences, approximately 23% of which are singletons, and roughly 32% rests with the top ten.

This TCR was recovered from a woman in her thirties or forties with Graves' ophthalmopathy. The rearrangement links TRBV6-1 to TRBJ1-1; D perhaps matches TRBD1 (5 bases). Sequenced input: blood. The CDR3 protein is CASSNGQEAFF. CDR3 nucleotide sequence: TGTGCCAGCAGCAACGGACAAGAAGCTTTCTTT.